These 10 T cell receptor beta chains came from one sample sequenced in a study of T cell responses to AZD1222 COVID-19 vaccine. TCRdb's copy holds only in-frame clones and misses some; the assay was immunoSEQ multiplex PCR. Among just over 150,000 clones listed, approximately 87% were seen once. The input for sequencing was peripheral blood, taken 28 days after the second AZD1222 dose. The source is an adult who received the AZD1222 COVID-19 vaccine.

This clone was counted once. The rearrangement joins TRBV5-1 to TRBJ2-7; the D gene is possibly TRBD2 (5 bases). This CDR3 is 13 amino acids long. Trimming shortened V by 4 bases and J by 4 bases, and 12 bases separated the two germline ends. From germline, CDR1 is SGHRS and CDR2 YFSETQ. CDR3 residues: CASSPRTGYEQYF. CDR3 DNA: TGCGCCAGCAGCCCACGTACGGGGTACGAGCAGTACTTC.

The V and J genes are TRBV30 and TRBJ1-3, with 7 nucleotides matching TRBD1. The CDR3 runs 20 residues. CDR1 and CDR2 (germline): GTSNPN, SVGIG (reference sequence). The V gene end was trimmed by 6 bases and the J gene end by 0 bases; junction bases not matched to a gene: 23. Written as DNA, the CDR3 is TGTGCCTGCGCGGGAACCTTCAAGGGACAGCCTCGGAGCTCTGGAAACACCATATATTTT. Its translation is CACAGTFKGQPRSSGNTIYF.

This chain uses TRBV7-2 with TRBJ2-1; 7 bases fit TRBD2. CDR3 length: 16 residues. J gave up 5 bases and V 5 bases, and 12 bases lay outside the gene matches. Germline loops: CDR1 SGHTA, CDR2 FQGNSA. This chain's CDR3 is CASSPEAGAVHNEQFF. The CDR3 DNA follows: TGTGCCAGCAGCCCTGAGGCGGGAGCGGTCCACAATGAGCAGTTCTTC.

This sequence joins TRBV12-5 and TRBJ2-1; tentative D call: TRBD2 (5 bases). The CDR3 is made up of 16 amino acids. In germline, CDR1 is LGHNT, CDR2 FRNRAP. V lost 3 bases, J lost 12 bases, and 24 bases lay in between. CDR3 sequence: CASGFLVRGSSRRQFF. CDR3 DNA sequence: TGTGCTAGTGGTTTCCTAGTTCGGGGATCCTCACGGCGGCAGTTCTTC.

V and J are TRBV5-4 and TRBJ2-3; TRBD2 agrees at 8 bases. After removal of 4 bases from V and 2 bases from J, the junction contained 3 bases not matched to a gene. Germline V CDR1 and CDR2: SGHNT, YYREEE (reference sequence). CDR3 length: 14 residues. CDR3: CASSGAGDTDTQYF. Written as DNA, the CDR3 is TGTGCCAGCAGCGGAGCGGGGGACACAGATACGCAGTATTTT.

This chain connects TRBV7-6 to TRBJ1-5; D is unclear. Germline CDR1 reads SGHVS; CDR2 reads FNYEAQ. Between the trimmed V and J ends, which lost 1 base and 6 bases, there was a span of 7 bases. This CDR3 contains 13 residues. CDR3: CASSLDRGQPQHF. CDR3 coding DNA: TGTGCCAGCAGCTTAGATCGCGGTCAGCCCCAGCATTTT. The whole variable domain, remainder taken from reference TRBV7-6 and TRBJ1-5, is GAGVSQSPRYKVTKRGQDVALRCDPISGHVSLYWYRQALGQGPEFLTYFNYEAQQDKSGLPNDRFSAERPEGSISTLTIQRTEQRDSAMYRCASSLDRGQPQHFGDGTRLSIL.

This rearrangement joins TRBV20-1 to TRBJ1-1, with 8 bases lining up with TRBD1. With 3 bases clipped from V and 5 bases from J, the junction kept 5 bases outside the gene matches. Germline CDR1 reads DFQATT; CDR2 reads SNEGSKA (reference sequence). The CDR3 totals 13 residues. Here the CDR3 reads CSASPGGFTEAFF. The CDR3, as DNA: TGCAGTGCTAGTCCAGGGGGCTTTACTGAAGCTTTCTTT.

This chain connects TRBV28 to TRBJ2-4; D gene uncertain. The CDR3 extends over 12 amino acids. CDR1 is MDHEN, CDR2 SYDVKM, per germline. Trimming removed 6 bases from V and 6 bases from J, with 9 bases in between. The CDR3, as DNA: TGTGCCAGCAGCCAGACAAGAAACATTCAGTACTTC. Its protein product is CASSQTRNIQYF.

The chain recombines TRBV11-3 with TRBJ2-4; D is unresolved. Trimming took 3 bases from V and 7 from J, leaving 7 bases between them. The CDR3 is 12 residues long. Germline CDR1 and CDR2: SGHNT and YENEEA. In DNA, the CDR3 is TGTGCCAGCAGCTTTGTTGGGAACATTCAGTACTTC. Amino acids: CASSFVGNIQYF.

The genes are TRBV6-5 and TRBJ1-2, with D hard to call. Looked up from germline, CDR1 is MNHEY and CDR2 is SVGAGI. The CDR3 runs 14 residues. Trimming removed 4 bases from V and 4 bases from J, with 13 bases in between. Here the CDR3 reads CASSSDGSSYGYTF. The CDR3 nucleotides read TGTGCCAGCAGTTCGGACGGCTCATCCTATGGCTACACCTTC.